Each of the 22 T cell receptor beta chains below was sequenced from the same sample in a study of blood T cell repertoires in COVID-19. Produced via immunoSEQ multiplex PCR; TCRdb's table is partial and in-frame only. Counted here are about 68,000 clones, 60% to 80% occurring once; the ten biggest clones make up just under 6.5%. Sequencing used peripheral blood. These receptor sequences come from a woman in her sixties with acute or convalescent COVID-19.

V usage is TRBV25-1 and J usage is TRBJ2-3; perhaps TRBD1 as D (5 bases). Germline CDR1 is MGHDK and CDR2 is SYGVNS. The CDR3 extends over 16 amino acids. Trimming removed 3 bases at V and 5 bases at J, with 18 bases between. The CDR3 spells CASSDYRRQGGDTQYF. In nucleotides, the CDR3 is TGTGCCAGCAGTGACTATAGGCGGCAGGGTGGAGATACGCAGTATTTT.

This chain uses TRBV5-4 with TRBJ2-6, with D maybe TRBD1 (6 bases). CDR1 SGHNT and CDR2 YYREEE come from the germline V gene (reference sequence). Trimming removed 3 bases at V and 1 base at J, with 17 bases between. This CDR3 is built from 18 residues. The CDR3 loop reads CASSSPSQGHSGANVLTF. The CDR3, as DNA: TGTGCCAGCAGCTCTCCTTCACAGGGCCATTCTGGGGCCAACGTCCTGACTTTC.

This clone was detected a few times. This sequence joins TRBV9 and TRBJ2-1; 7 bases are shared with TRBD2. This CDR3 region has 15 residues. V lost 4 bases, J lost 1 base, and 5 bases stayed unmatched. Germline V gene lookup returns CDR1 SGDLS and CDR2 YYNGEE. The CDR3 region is CASSNGGKSYNEQFF. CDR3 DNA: TGTGCCAGCAGCAACGGGGGGAAGTCCTACAATGAGCAGTTCTTC.

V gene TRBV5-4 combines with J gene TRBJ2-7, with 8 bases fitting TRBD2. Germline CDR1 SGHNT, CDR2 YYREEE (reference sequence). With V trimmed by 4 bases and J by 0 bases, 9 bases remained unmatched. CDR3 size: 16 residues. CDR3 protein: CASSPRGGFFSYEQYF. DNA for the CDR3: TGTGCCAGCAGCCCCCGGGGGGGGTTTTTCTCCTACGAGCAGTACTTC.

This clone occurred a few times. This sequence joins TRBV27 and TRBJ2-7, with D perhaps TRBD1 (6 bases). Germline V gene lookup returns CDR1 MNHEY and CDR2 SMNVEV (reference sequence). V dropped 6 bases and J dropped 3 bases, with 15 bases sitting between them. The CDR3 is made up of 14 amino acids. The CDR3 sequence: CASSYRALGYEQYF. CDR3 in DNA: TGTGCCAGCAGCTACAGGGCCTTGGGCTACGAGCAGTACTTC.

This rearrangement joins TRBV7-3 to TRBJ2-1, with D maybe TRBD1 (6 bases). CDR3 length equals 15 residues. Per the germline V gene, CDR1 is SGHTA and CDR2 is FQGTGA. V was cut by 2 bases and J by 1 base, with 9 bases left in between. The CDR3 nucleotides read TGTGCCAGCAGCTTACGAGGACAGTCCTACAATGAGCAGTTCTTC. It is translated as CASSLRGQSYNEQFF.

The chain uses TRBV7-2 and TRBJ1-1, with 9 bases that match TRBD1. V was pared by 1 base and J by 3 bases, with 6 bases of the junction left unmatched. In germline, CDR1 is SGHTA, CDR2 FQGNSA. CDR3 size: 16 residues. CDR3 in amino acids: CASSLVGTGWDTEAFF. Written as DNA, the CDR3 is TGTGCCAGCAGCTTAGTCGGGACAGGGTGGGACACTGAAGCTTTCTTT.

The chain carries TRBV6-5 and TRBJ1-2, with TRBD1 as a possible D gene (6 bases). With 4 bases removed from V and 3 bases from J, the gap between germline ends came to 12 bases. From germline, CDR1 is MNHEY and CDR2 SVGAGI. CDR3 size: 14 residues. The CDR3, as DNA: TGTGCCAGCAGTTCTAGGGGGACGGACTATGGCTACACCTTC. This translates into CASSSRGTDYGYTF.

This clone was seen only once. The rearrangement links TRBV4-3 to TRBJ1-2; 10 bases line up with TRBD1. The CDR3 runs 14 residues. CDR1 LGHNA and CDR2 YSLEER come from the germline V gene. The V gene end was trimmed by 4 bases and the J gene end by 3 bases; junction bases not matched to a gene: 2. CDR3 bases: TGCGCCAGCAGCCCGGACAGGGGGGACTATGGCTACACCTTC. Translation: CASSPDRGDYGYTF.

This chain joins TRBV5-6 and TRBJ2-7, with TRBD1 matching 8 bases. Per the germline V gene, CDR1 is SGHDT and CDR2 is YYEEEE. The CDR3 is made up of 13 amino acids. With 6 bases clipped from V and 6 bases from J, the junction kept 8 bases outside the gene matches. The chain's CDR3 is CASTRQGFGEQYF. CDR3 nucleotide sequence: TGTGCCAGCACCCGACAGGGGTTTGGCGAGCAGTACTTC. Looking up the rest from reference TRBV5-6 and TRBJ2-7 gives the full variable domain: DAGVTQSPTHLIKTRGQQVTLRCSPKSGHDTVSWYQQALGQGPQFIFQYYEEEERQRGNFPDRFSGHQFPNYSSELNVNALLLGDSALYLCASTRQGFGEQYFGPGTRLTVT.

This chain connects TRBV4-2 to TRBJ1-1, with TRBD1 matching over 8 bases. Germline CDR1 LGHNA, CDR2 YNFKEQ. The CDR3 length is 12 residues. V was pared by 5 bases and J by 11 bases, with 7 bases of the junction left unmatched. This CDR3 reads CASSGTGIRAFF. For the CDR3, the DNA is TGTGCCAGCAGCGGGACAGGCATCAGGGCTTTCTTT.

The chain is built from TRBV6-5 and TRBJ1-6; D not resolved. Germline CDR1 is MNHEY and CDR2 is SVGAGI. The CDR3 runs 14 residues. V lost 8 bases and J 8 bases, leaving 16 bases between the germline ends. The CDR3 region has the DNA TGTGCCAGCGGAGTTACCGACGGGGATTCACCCCTCCACTTT. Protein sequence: CASGVTDGDSPLHF.

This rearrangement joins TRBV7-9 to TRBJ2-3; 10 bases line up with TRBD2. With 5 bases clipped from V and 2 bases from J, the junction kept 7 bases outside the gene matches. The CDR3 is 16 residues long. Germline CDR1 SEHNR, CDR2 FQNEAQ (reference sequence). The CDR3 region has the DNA TGTGCCAGCAGCCCCCTAGCGGGGGTGGCCACAGATACGCAGTATTTT. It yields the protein CASSPLAGVATDTQYF.

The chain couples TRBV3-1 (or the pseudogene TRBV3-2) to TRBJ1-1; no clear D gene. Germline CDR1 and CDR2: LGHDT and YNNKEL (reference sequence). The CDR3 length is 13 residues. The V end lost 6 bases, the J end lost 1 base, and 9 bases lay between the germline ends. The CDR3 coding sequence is TGTGCCAGCAGTACAGTGGGGAACACTGAAGCTTTCTTT. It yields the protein CASSTVGNTEAFF.

The CDR3 nucleotides are TGTGCCAGCAGCTTACTAAACAGGAATTCACCCCTCCACTTT. Its protein is CASSLLNRNSPLHF. The V call is TRBV7-2, the J call TRBJ1-6, with TRBD1 as a possible D gene (5 bases). The V end lost 2 bases, the J end lost 7 bases, and 9 bases lay between the germline ends. There are 14 residues in the CDR3. Per the germline V gene, CDR1 is SGHTA and CDR2 is FQGNSA. Full variable domain (rest looked up from reference TRBV7-2 and TRBJ1-6): GAGVSQSPSNKVTEKGKDVELRCDPISGHTALYWYRQSLGQGLEFLIYFQGNSAPDKSGLPSDRFSAERTGGSVSTLTIQRTQQEDSAVYLCASSLLNRNSPLHFGNGTRLTVT.

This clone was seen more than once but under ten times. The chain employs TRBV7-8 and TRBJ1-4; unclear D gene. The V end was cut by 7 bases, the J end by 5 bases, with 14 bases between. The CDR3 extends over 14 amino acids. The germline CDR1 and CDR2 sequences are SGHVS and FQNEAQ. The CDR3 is CASNSGRRNEKLFF. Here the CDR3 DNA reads TGTGCCAGCAACTCTGGACGGAGGAATGAAAAACTGTTTTTT.

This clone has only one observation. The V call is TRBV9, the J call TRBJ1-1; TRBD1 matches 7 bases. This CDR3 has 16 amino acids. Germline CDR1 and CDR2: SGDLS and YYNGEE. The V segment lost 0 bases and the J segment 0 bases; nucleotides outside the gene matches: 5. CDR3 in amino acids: CASSVEGGQLNTEAFF. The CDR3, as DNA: TGTGCCAGCAGCGTAGAGGGGGGACAGCTGAACACTGAAGCTTTCTTT.

The CDR3: CASSYPPQGFGYTF. CDR3 sequence (DNA): TGTGCCAGCAGCTACCCCCCCCAGGGCTTTGGCTACACCTTC. The chain links TRBV7-4 to TRBJ1-2; maybe TRBD1 (5 bases). The CDR3 spans 14 residues. CDR1 is SGHVT and CDR2 is SQSDAQ in the germline V gene. Trimming removed 4 bases at V and 7 bases at J, with 16 bases between.

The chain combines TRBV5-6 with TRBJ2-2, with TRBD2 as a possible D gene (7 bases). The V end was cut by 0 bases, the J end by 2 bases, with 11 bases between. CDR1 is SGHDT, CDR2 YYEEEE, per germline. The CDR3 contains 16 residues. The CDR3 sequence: CASSLVGGANTGELFF. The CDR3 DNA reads TGTGCCAGCAGCTTGGTTGGGGGGGCAAACACCGGGGAGCTGTTTTTT.

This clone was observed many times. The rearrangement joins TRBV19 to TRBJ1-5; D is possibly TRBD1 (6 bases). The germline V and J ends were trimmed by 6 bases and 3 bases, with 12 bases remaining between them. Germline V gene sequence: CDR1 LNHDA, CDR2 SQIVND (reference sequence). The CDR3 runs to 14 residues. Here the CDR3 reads CASRGAAANQPQHF. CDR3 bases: TGTGCCAGTAGGGGGGCGGCAGCCAATCAGCCCCAGCATTTT.

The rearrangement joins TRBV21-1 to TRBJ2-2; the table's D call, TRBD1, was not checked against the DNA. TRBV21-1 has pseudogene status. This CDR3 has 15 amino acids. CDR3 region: CASSKVQGDTGELFF. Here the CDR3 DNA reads TGTGCCAGCAGCAAAGTACAGGGGGACACCGGGGAGCTGTTTTTT.

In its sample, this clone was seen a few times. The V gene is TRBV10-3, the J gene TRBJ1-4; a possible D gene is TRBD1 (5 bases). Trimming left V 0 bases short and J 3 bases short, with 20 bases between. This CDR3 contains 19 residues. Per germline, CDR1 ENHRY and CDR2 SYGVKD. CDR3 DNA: TGTGCCATCAGTGAGTCGACAGTTTCCGACGGTGAAGCTAATGAAAAACTGTTTTTT. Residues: CAISESTVSDGEANEKLFF.